These T cell receptor beta chains were read from a single sample in a study of control samples from healthy donors and cancer patients. The protocol was immunoSEQ multiplex PCR, while the TCRdb copy is restricted to in-frame clones and leaves out a portion. The top ten hold about 2.5% of the sample, which has over 90,000 clones, about 90% seen once. The sequenced sample consisted of blood. The source is a woman between 18 and 30 years old in good health. Both conserved end residues are part of each CDR3. D genes are given only for firm matches. For some rows the clone size is stated as once, few or many, or as a class when expanded; others skip it.

TRBV2	TRBJ1-4	.	.	TGTGCCAGCAGGGTCCGAGAGTGGGGTGAAAAACTGTTTTTT	CASRVREWGEKLFF
TRBV7-2	TRBJ1-1	.	.	TGTGCCAGCAGCTTAGGGTTTGGGATGAACACTGAAGCTTTCTTT	CASSLGFGMNTEAFF
TRBV5-1	TRBJ2-5	.	TRBD2	TGCGCCAGCAGCTTGGCCAAAGATAGCGGGAGTACCCAGTACTTC	CASSLAKDSGSTQYF
TRBV18	TRBJ1-1	.	TRBD1	TGTGCCAGCTCAGCAACAGGGGGTCCTGAAGCTTTCTTT	CASSATGGPEAFF
TRBV30	TRBJ2-6	.	.	TGTGCCTGGAGCCTCTCCGAGGCCAACGTCCTGACTTTC	CAWSLSEANVLTF
TRBV28	TRBJ2-6	.	.	TGTGCCAGCAGTTGTTCGTTCGATGGGGCCAACGTCCTGACTTTC	CASSCSFDGANVLTF
TRBV27	TRBJ2-7	.	.	TGTGCCAGCAGTTTTCCGTCGGGGAGGGAGCAGTACTTC	CASSFPSGREQYF
TRBV4-3	TRBJ1-2	.	.	TGCGCCAGCAGCCAATCCGTGGTAGGGGGAAGGGTGGATGGCTACACCTTC	CASSQSVVGGRVDGYTF
TRBV5-4	TRBJ2-3	.	.	TGTGCCAGCAGAGAGAGGTCCAGCACAGATACGCAGTATTTT	CASRERSSTDTQYF
TRBV3-1/TRBV3-2	TRBJ1-2	.	.	TGTGCCAGCAGCCAAGATGCCAGGACCAACTATGGCTACACCTTC	CASSQDARTNYGYTF
TRBV27	TRBJ1-5	.	.	TGTGCCAGCAGAAAAATATTGGGGGGCAGAAGCAATCAGCCCCAGCATTTT	CASRKILGGRSNQPQHF
TRBV5-1	TRBJ1-1	.	.	TGCGCCAGCAGCCTCGGGGGGACCACTGAAGCTTTCTTT	CASSLGGTTEAFF
TRBV5-4	TRBJ1-6	.	.	TGTGCCAGCAGCTCTCGAACAGGGTATTTTTCACCCCTCCACTTT	CASSSRTGYFSPLHF
TRBV30	TRBJ1-1	.	.	TGTGCCTGGCGTGGCGTTACCAACACTGAAGCTTTCTTT	CAWRGVTNTEAFF
TRBV27	TRBJ1-1	.	.	TGTGCCAGCAGTCCTATTTGGGGCGTTGTGAACACTGAAGCTTTCTTT	CASSPIWGVVNTEAFF
TRBV24-1	TRBJ2-1	.	TRBD2	TGTGCCACCAGTGAACTGAGCGGGAGGGCCCCCAATGAGCAGTTCTTC	CATSELSGRAPNEQFF
TRBV2	TRBJ1-5	.	.	TGTGCCAGCAGTGTAGAGACGAATCAGCCCCAGCATTTT	CASSVETNQPQHF
TRBV7-8	TRBJ1-5	.	.	TGTGCCAGCAGCTTAGTTCTGGGGCATAGCAATCAGCCCCAGCATTTT	CASSLVLGHSNQPQHF
TRBV2	TRBJ1-2	.	TRBD1	TGTGCCAGCACTCGAGTGGGACAGGGTCATGGCTACACCTTC	CASTRVGQGHGYTF
TRBV6-1	TRBJ2-1	.	.	TGTGCCAGCAGTGAAAGGTCGGTCCTCAATGAGCAGTTCTTC	CASSERSVLNEQFF
TRBV19	TRBJ2-7	.	TRBD1	TGTGCCAGTAGCCCGGGACAGGGTGGTACCTACGAGCAGTACTTC	CASSPGQGGTYEQYF
TRBV5-1	TRBJ2-1	.	TRBD2	TGCGCCAGCAGCTCATTACTAGCGGGCCCCTATAATGAGCAGTTCTTC	CASSSLLAGPYNEQFF
TRBV28	TRBJ2-1	.	TRBD2	TGTGCCAGCAGCACCCCGGGGGCGGGGGGGTCTAATGAGCAGTTCTTC	CASSTPGAGGSNEQFF
TRBV2	TRBJ1-5	.	.	TGTGCCAGCAGTGCTTCGGGGGGCAATCAGCCCCAGCATTTT	CASSASGGNQPQHF
TRBV24-1	TRBJ1-5	.	.	TGTGCCACCAGTGCCAAGGGACCGGCCAATCAGCCCCAGCATTTT	CATSAKGPANQPQHF
TRBV29-1	TRBJ1-3	.	TRBD1	TGCAGCGTCGTCGGACAGGGGGCAGGAAACACCATATATTTT	CSVVGQGAGNTIYF
TRBV30	TRBJ1-5	.	.	TGTGCCTGGAGTGTGACAGCAGGCAATCAGCCCCAGCATTTT	CAWSVTAGNQPQHF
TRBV28	TRBJ1-1	.	.	TGTGCCAGCAGTTTTCCCAGGAACACTGAAGCTTTCTTT	CASSFPRNTEAFF
TRBV7-2	TRBJ1-1	.	.	TGTGCCAGCAGCCTCAATAAGCGGGGGAACCTTGAAGCTTTCTTT	CASSLNKRGNLEAFF
TRBV6-1	TRBJ1-2	.	.	TGTGCCAGCAGTGAATCAGGGAACTATGGCTACACCTTC	CASSESGNYGYTF
TRBV2	TRBJ2-7	.	TRBD2	TGTGCCAGCAGTTTAGCGGGGGCTACCTACGAGCAGTACTTC	CASSLAGATYEQYF
TRBV10-1	TRBJ2-1	.	.	TGCGCCAGCAGTGCGGGCCCGACCTACAATGAGCAGTTCTTC	CASSAGPTYNEQFF
TRBV10-3	TRBJ2-7	.	.	TGTGCCATCAGTGAGTCGAGGTCTGGCGAGCAGTACTTC	CAISESRSGEQYF
TRBV3-1/TRBV3-2	TRBJ2-3	.	.	TGTGCCAGCAGCCAAGATCGAGAGTCAGATACGCAGTATTTT	CASSQDRESDTQYF
TRBV15	TRBJ2-6	once	.	TGTGCCACCAGCAGCGGGGGCACTGGGGCCAACGTCCTGACTTTC	CATSSGGTGANVLTF
TRBV9	TRBJ2-1	.	.	TGTGCCAGCAGCGTATACGATGAGCAGTTCTTC	CASSVYDEQFF
TRBV13	TRBJ2-2	.	TRBD2	TGTGCCAGCAGCTCCTCAGGGAGGGCCAAGGCCGGGGAGCTGTTTTTT	CASSSSGRAKAGELFF
TRBV7-2	TRBJ1-5	.	.	TGTGCCAGCGGGGTCAGGGGCAATCAGCCCCAGCATTTT	CASGVRGNQPQHF
TRBV5-6	TRBJ2-3	once	.	TGTGCCAGCAGCTTGGTTCGCACAGATACGCAGTATTTT	CASSLVRTDTQYF
TRBV4-3	TRBJ1-2	.	.	TGCGCCAGCAGCCAAGATAGGTCGGGGGACGGCTACACCTTC	CASSQDRSGDGYTF
TRBV7-9	TRBJ1-1	.	TRBD1	TGTGCCAGCAACCCCGGGACAGACTTCTTCTTT	CASNPGTDFFF
TRBV16	TRBJ1-1	.	.	TGTGCCAGCAGCCTCCTCGGACAGAACACTGAAGCTTTCTTT	CASSLLGQNTEAFF
TRBV3-1/TRBV3-2	TRBJ1-1	.	.	TGTGCCAGCAGCAATTACGCTGAAGCTTTCTTT	CASSNYAEAFF
TRBV30	TRBJ1-2	.	.	TGTGCCTCCCTGGGCTATGGCTACACCTTC	CASLGYGYTF
TRBV3-1/TRBV3-2	TRBJ1-2	.	TRBD1	TGTGCCAGCAGCCAAGAACTCGGACAGGGTCATAACTATGGCTACACCTTC	CASSQELGQGHNYGYTF
TRBV5-8	TRBJ1-1	.	.	TGTGCCAGCAGCTTGGCCTTCGGGGCTTCTGAAGCTTTCTTT	CASSLAFGASEAFF
TRBV4-2	TRBJ1-6	.	.	TGTGCCAGCAGCCAAGACAGGGATAGTTCACCCCTCCACTTT	CASSQDRDSSPLHF
TRBV14	TRBJ1-1	.	.	TGTGCCAGCAGCCAAGAGGCGACAGTGAACACTGAAGCTTTCTTT	CASSQEATVNTEAFF
TRBV9	TRBJ1-6	.	TRBD1	TGTGCCAGCAGCGCACAGGGGGCCGATTCACCCCTCCACTTT	CASSAQGADSPLHF
TRBV5-4	TRBJ1-2	.	TRBD1	TGTGCCAGCAGCCTGGGCCCGACAGGGGTTGTGCGCGGCTACACCTTC	CASSLGPTGVVRGYTF
TRBV4-1	TRBJ2-4	.	TRBD1	TGCGCCAGCAGCCGGGACAGGGGTACGGACATTCAGTACTTC	CASSRDRGTDIQYF
TRBV5-1	TRBJ2-2	once	.	TGCGCCAGCAGCCAGCGTCTTGCACAGAACACCGGGGAGCTGTTTTTT	CASSQRLAQNTGELFF
TRBV19	TRBJ1-4	.	.	TGTGCCAGTAGTGCCCCCGCCGAAGCTAATGAAAAACTGTTTTTT	CASSAPAEANEKLFF